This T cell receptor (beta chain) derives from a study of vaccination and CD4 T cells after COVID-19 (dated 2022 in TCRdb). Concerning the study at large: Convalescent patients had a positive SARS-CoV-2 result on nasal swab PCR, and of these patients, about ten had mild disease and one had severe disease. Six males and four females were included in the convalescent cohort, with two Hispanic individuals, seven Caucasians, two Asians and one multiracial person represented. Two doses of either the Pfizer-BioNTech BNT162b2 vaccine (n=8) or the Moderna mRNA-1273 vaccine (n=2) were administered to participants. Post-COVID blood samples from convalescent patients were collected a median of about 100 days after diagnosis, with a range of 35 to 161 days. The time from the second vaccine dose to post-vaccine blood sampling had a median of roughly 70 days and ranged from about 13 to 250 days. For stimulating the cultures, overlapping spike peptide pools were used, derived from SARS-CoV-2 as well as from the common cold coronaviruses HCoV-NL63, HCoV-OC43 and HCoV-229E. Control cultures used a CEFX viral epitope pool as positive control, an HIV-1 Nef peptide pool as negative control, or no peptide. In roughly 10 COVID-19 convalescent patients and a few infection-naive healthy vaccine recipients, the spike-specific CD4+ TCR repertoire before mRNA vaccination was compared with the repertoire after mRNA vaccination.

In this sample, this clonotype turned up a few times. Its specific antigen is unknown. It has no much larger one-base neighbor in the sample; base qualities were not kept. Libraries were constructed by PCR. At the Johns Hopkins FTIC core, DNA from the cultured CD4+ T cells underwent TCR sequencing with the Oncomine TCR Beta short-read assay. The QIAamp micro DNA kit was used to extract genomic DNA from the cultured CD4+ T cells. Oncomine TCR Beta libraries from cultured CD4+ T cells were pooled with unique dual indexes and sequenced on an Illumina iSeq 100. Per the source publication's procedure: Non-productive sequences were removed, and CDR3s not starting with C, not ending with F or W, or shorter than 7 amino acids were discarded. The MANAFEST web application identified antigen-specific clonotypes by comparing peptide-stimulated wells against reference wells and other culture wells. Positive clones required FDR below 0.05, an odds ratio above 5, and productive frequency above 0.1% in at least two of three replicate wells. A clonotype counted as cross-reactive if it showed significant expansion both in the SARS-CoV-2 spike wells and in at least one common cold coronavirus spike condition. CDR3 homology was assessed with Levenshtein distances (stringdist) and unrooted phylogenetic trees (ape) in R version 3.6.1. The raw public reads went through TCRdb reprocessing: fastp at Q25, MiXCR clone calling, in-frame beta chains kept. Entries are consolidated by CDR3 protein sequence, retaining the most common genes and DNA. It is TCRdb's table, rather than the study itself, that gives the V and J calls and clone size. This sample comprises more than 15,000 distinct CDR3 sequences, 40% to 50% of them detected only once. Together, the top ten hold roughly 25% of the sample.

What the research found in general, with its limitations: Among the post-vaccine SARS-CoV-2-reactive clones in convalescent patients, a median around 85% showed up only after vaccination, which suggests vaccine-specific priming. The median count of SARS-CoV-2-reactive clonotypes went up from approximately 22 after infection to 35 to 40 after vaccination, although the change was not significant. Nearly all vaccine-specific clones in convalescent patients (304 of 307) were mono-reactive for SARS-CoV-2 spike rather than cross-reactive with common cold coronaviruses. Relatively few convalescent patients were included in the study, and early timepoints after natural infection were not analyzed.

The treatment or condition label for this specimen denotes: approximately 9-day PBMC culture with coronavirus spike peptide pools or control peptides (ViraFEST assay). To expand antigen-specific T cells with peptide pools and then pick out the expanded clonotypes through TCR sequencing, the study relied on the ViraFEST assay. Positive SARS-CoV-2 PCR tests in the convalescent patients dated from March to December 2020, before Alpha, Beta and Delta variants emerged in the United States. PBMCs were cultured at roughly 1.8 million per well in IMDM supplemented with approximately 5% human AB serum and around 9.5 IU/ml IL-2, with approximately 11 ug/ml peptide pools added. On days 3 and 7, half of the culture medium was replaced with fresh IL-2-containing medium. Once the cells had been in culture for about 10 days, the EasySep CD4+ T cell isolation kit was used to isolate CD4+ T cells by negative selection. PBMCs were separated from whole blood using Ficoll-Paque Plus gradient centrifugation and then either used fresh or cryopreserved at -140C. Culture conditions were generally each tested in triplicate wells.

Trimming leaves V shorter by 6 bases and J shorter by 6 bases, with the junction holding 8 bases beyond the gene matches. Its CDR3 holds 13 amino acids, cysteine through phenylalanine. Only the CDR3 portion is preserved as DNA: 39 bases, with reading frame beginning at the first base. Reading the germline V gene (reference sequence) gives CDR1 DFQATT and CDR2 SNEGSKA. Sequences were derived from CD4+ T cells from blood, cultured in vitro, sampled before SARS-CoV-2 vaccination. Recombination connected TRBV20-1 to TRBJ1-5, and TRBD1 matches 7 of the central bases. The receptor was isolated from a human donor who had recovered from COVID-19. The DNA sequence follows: TGCAGTGCAAAGACAGGGATTCGTCAGCCCCAGCATTTT. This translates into CSAKTGIRQPQHF.